These T cell receptor beta chains were read from a single sample in a study of blood T cell repertoires in COVID-19. TCRdb's copy holds only in-frame clones and misses some; the assay was immunoSEQ multiplex PCR. The table shows 130,000 to 150,000 clones, with around nine tenths occurring only once. The source material was peripheral blood. Receptors were obtained from a woman in her thirties or forties with acute or convalescent COVID-19. CDR3s leave out the opening cysteine and the closing phenylalanine or tryptophan.

TRBV7-2	TRBJ2-2	ASSLLAKNSGELF
TRBV5-1	TRBJ2-7	ASSLTGSYEQY
TRBV9	TRBJ2-2	ASSVVDTANTGELF
TRBV6-5	TRBJ1-5	ASSRQGNSNQPQH
TRBV9	TRBJ1-1	ASSVGRGTNTEAF
TRBV6-5	TRBJ1-1	ASSYSGQGVGGEAF
TRBV15	TRBJ1-1	ATSSGPGGNTEAF
TRBV18	TRBJ2-7	ASSPQDYEQY
TRBV27	TRBJ1-1	ASSPLERGTEAF
TRBV3-1/TRBV3-2	TRBJ1-2	ASSPLGGTGGDYGYT
TRBV11-1	TRBJ1-2	ASSSGTSYGYT
TRBV9	TRBJ2-5	ASSGRDFQETQY
TRBV5-1	TRBJ2-1	ASSFSGTAPF
TRBV2	TRBJ2-3	ASSEDGQVPLPTDTQY
TRBV12-3/TRBV12-4	TRBJ2-7	ASSLLMESGQY
TRBV19	TRBJ2-7	ASTDRLYEQY
TRBV27	TRBJ2-7	ASSLSGREQY
TRBV28	TRBJ1-2	ASSLDPRGYGYT
TRBV3-1/TRBV3-2	TRBJ1-1	ASSRIGMNTEAF
TRBV6-5	TRBJ1-4	ASSYSGNEHEKLF
TRBV5-1	TRBJ1-4	ASSLEGSTNEKLF
TRBV7-2	TRBJ1-5	ASSLGPGTLNQPQH
TRBV5-5	TRBJ2-1	ASSPGAGLSYNEQF
TRBV24-1	TRBJ2-3	ATSVSGRSTDTQY
TRBV18	TRBJ1-1	ASCRGVNTEAF
TRBV5-1	TRBJ2-7	ASSFEANEQY
TRBV7-2	TRBJ2-5	ASSSLAGGPLVTQY
TRBV29-1	TRBJ1-1	SAETGGMNTEAF
TRBV6-2/TRBV6-3	TRBJ1-5	ASSPTGVQPQH
TRBV12-3/TRBV12-4	TRBJ1-1	ASSLQGYTEAF
TRBV19	TRBJ1-5	ASSHGELNQPQH
TRBV19	TRBJ2-3	ASSIVAGGTTDTQY
TRBV6-1	TRBJ1-4	ASSDGRRNEKLF
TRBV7-2	TRBJ1-2	ASSQDSVLYGYT
TRBV27	TRBJ1-4	ASSSYGSPLEEKLF
TRBV5-6	TRBJ2-2	ASSNHAGLDTGELF
TRBV4-1	TRBJ2-2	ASGPGTNTGELF
TRBV6-1	TRBJ2-7	ASNKQGEDFEQY
TRBV6-2/TRBV6-3	TRBJ1-6	ASSYTARALH
TRBV18	TRBJ2-2	ASSPLTSGRRTGELF
TRBV18	TRBJ2-7	ASSPGRGSQSSYEQY
TRBV19	TRBJ2-1	ATTDYNEQF
TRBV29-1	TRBJ2-7	SVETGDRGEQY
TRBV5-8	TRBJ2-3	ASSLVGLVVSTDTQY
TRBV5-1	TRBJ1-2	ASSEGTGPHYGYT
TRBV21-1	TRBJ1-3	ASRTGETGNTIY
TRBV28	TRBJ1-1	ASQETGAIKDTEAF
TRBV7-2	TRBJ2-7	ASSFGRTGGEQY
TRBV3-1/TRBV3-2	TRBJ1-2	ASSPRTKGGYT
TRBV15	TRBJ2-7	ATSRPSYEQY
TRBV27	TRBJ1-6	ASSVWTGNSPLH
TRBV4-3	TRBJ1-3	ASSQDRGLGGNTIY
TRBV14	TRBJ2-7	ASSQGDSYYEQY
TRBV5-1	TRBJ1-1	ASSLSSLNTEAF
TRBV6-6	TRBJ1-4	ASTWAGATNEKLF
TRBV6-4	TRBJ1-6	ASSDSTDNSPLH
TRBV12-3/TRBV12-4	TRBJ1-1	ASSFAGRTEAF
TRBV10-3	TRBJ2-5	ATNRASGGGEETQY
TRBV6-6	TRBJ1-5	ASSYLGQGDQPQH
TRBV7-6	TRBJ2-3	ASSLGTSGTDTQY